This is a list of T cell receptor beta chains from one sample in a study of post-analysis software for immune sequencing data. In TCRdb, the PCR reads were re-called with MiXCR into one record per CDR3 protein. The table records about 800,000 distinct CDR3 sequences, 25% to 30% of them present only once. The sequenced material came from blood. The origin of the receptors is a girl between 5 and 17 years old with multiple sclerosis. Each CDR3 is given with its conserved first and last residue. Each record gives: J gene, V gene, D gene, clone size, CDR3 protein, CDR3 DNA. D genes are given only for firm matches. A row's size may be missing; if present it is once, few, many or a size class.

TRBJ1-2 TRBV20-1 . . CTGETGGNYGCTF .
TRBJ1-2 TRBV7-2 . many CASSLVGARGLLNGYTF TGTGCCAGCAGCTTAGTGGGGGCCCGCGGGCTGTTGAATGGCTACACCTTC
TRBJ2-1 TRBV6-6 TRBD2 . CASRKLAGGPGNEQFF TGTGCCAGCAGGAAACTAGCGGGAGGGCCCGGCAATGAGCAGTTCTTC
TRBJ2-4 TRBV12-3/TRBV12-4 . . CASSLGRKNIQYF TGTGCCAGCAGTTTAGGCAGAAAAAACATTCAGTACTTC
TRBJ2-2 TRBV5-1 TRBD1 . CASSLRQGSDGELFF TGCGCCAGCAGCCTCCGACAGGGTTCGGACGGGGAGCTGTTTTTT
TRBJ1-5 TRBV9 . few CASSVGGRTKRNQPQHF TGTGCCAGCAGCGTAGGCGGCAGAACGAAAAGAAATCAGCCCCAGCATTTT
TRBJ2-3 TRBV7-2 TRBD2 few CASSLGGGGGTDTQYF TGTGCCAGCAGCTTAGGTGGCGGGGGTGGCACAGATACGCAGTATTTT
TRBJ2-1 TRBV12-3/TRBV12-4 TRBD1 few CASTLTQGAWSNEQFF TGTGCCAGCACCTTAACGCAGGGGGCATGGAGTAATGAGCAGTTCTTC
TRBJ2-1 TRBV28 . . CASGDPSALTNEQFF TGTGCCAGTGGGGACCCTAGCGCCCTTACCAATGAGCAGTTCTTC
TRBJ2-7 TRBV20-1 . few CSATVDAPGEQYF TGCAGTGCTACCGTTGACGCGCCTGGCGAGCAGTACTTC
TRBJ2-7 TRBV14 . . CASRLRGGYEQYF TGTGCCAGCAGGCTCAGGGGGGGCTACGAGCAGTACTTC
TRBJ2-5 TRBV3-1 . few CASSTGTRSQETQYF TGTGCCAGCAGCACCGGGACGCGAAGCCAAGAGACCCAGTACTTC
TRBJ2-1 TRBV10-3 . . CAISGAGSNHDEQFF TGTGCCATCAGTGGGGCAGGGTCTAACCACGATGAGCAGTTCTTC
TRBJ2-2 TRBV6-6 . . CASSSRQQNTGELFF TGTGCCAGCAGTTCGCGTCAGCAGAACACCGGGGAGCTGTTTTTT
TRBJ1-5 TRBV21-1 . . CASSPQGAHQPQHF TGTGCCAGCAGCCCCCAGGGTGCGCATCAGCCCCAGCATTTT
TRBJ2-1 TRBV27 TRBD2 . CASSSGTSGPWREQFF TGTGCCAGCAGTTCCGGGACTAGCGGACCCTGGCGTGAGCAGTTCTTC
TRBJ1-1 TRBV12-3/TRBV12-4 . . CASTSRGSEAFF TGTGCCAGCACCAGCCGTGGGAGTGAAGCTTTCTTT
TRBJ1-2 TRBV25-1 TRBD1 few CASSEYGTGHGYTF TGTGCCAGCAGTGAATACGGGACAGGGCATGGCTACACCTTC
TRBJ2-7 TRBV15 . many CATSVTAGTNYEQYF TGTGCCACCAGTGTAACGGCGGGAACCAACTACGAGCAGTACTTC
TRBJ1-1 TRBV6-2/TRBV6-3 . . CASSPILRRAFF TGTGCCAGCAGTCCTATTTTGAGGCGAGCTTTCTTT
TRBJ2-5 TRBV20-1 . few CSARPGHTQETQYF TGCAGTGCTCGACCGGGGCACACACAAGAGACCCAGTACTTC
TRBJ2-1 TRBV20-1 . . CSARAGASEQFF TGCAGTGCTAGAGCGGGGGCATCTGAGCAGTTCTTC
TRBJ2-5 TRBV11-2 . . CASSFGAYNEQYF TGTGCCAGCAGCTTCGGCGCATACAATGAGCAGTACTTC
TRBJ1-2 TRBV20-1 TRBD1 . CSARDRSSTGHPYGYTF TGCAGTGCTAGAGATCGCTCCTCGACAGGGCATCCCTATGGCTACACCTTC
TRBJ2-1 TRBV9 . . CASSVLGAGEQFF TGTGCCAGCAGCGTACTCGGAGCGGGTGAGCAGTTCTTC
TRBJ2-7 TRBV29-1 TRBD2 few CSVVPHQTSGSGEQYF TGCAGCGTTGTCCCCCACCAGACTAGCGGGAGCGGCGAGCAGTACTTC
TRBJ1-1 TRBV12-3/TRBV12-4 . few CTSSPGRRNTEAFF TGTACCAGCAGTCCGGGACGGAGGAACACTGAAGCTTTCTTT
TRBJ2-1 TRBV5-1 TRBD2 . CASSLTGTSGRGEQFF TGCGCCAGCAGCTTGACCGGGACTAGCGGGAGGGGTGAGCAGTTCTTC
TRBJ2-5 TRBV20-1 . . CSAGPYATQYF TGCAGTGCCGGCCCCTACGCGACCCAGTACTTC
TRBJ2-1 TRBV7-2 TRBD2 few CASSLGAAGGRGEQFF TGTGCCAGCAGCTTAGGAGCTGCGGGAGGTCGGGGTGAGCAGTTCTTC
TRBJ2-1 TRBV7-9 . few CASSLQPKGTQFF TGTGCCAGCAGCTTACAGCCAAAGGGCACACAGTTCTTC
TRBJ1-1 TRBV3-1 TRBD1 . CASSQDLGQGTSEAFF TGTGCCAGCAGCCAAGATCTTGGACAGGGGACCTCTGAAGCTTTCTTT
TRBJ1-1 TRBV29-1 TRBD1 few CSVATGSATEAFF TGCAGCGTTGCGACAGGGTCGGCCACTGAAGCTTTCTTT
TRBJ2-7 TRBV7-9 . few CASSLSGETYEQYF TGTGCCAGCAGCTTATCTGGGGAGACCTACGAGCAGTACTTC
TRBJ1-5 TRBV20-1 . . CSAIPYGGSNQPQHF TGCAGTGCCATCCCTTACGGGGGGAGCAATCAGCCCCAGCATTTT
TRBJ2-3 TRBV19 TRBD2 . CASSIVSGRATDTQYF TGTGCCAGTAGTATCGTAAGCGGGAGGGCAACAGATACGCAGTATTTT
TRBJ1-4 TRBV5-6 . few CASSLSGDSREKLFF TGTGCCAGCAGCTTGAGTGGGGACTCAAGGGAAAAACTGTTTTTT
TRBJ1-4 TRBV7-9 TRBD1 . CASRPNDRENEKRFF TGTGCCAGCAGGCCGAACGACAGGGAAAATGAAAAACGGTTTTTT
TRBJ2-7 TRBV28 TRBD2 few CASSFASGAAREQYF TGTGCCAGCAGTTTCGCTAGCGGGGCGGCTCGGGAGCAGTACTTC
TRBJ2-3 TRBV6-1 TRBD2 . CASRSLYGGSADTQYF TGTGCCAGCCGGTCTCTTTACGGGGGGAGTGCAGATACGCAGTATTTT
TRBJ1-2 TRBV27 . . CASNPAGTNYGYTF TGTGCCAGCAACCCGGCCGGTACTAACTATGGCTACACCTTC
TRBJ2-3 TRBV12-3/TRBV12-4 . . CASTRSGTSTDAQYF TGTGCCAGCACTCGGAGCGGAACTAGCACAGATGCGCAGTATTTT
TRBJ2-7 TRBV20-1 TRBD2 . CSARTPTSGSSYEQYF TGCAGTGCTAGAACACCTACTAGCGGGAGCTCCTACGAGCAGTACTTC
TRBJ1-5 TRBV12-3/TRBV12-4 . . CASSPGGDSNQPQHF TGTGCCAGCAGTCCCGGCGGCGATAGCAATCAGCCCCAGCATTTT
TRBJ1-5 TRBV9 TRBD1 few CASSGTGNSNQPQHF TGTGCCAGCAGCGGGACAGGGAATAGCAATCAGCCCCAGCATTTT
TRBJ1-1 TRBV7-9 . few CASSTGQIEAFF TGTGCCAGCAGCACCGGACAGATTGAAGCTTTCTTT
TRBJ1-5 TRBV6-6 TRBD1 . CASIETGGHQPQHF TGTGCCAGCATCGAAACAGGGGGCCATCAGCCCCAGCATTTT
TRBJ1-6 TRBV29-1 TRBD1 . CSVLGTGDNSPLHF TGCAGCGTTTTGGGGACAGGGGATAATTCACCCCTCCACTTT
TRBJ2-7 TRBV5-1 . few CASSWGNYEQYF TGCGCCAGCAGCTGGGGCAACTACGAGCAGTACTTC
TRBJ2-6 TRBV2 . . CASSPWTATGANVLTF TGTGCCAGCAGTCCTTGGACAGCCACTGGGGCCAACGTCCTGACTTTC
TRBJ1-5 TRBV20-1 . . CSAGQGLQPQHF TGCAGTGCTGGACAAGGACTTCAGCCCCAGCATTTT
TRBJ2-2 TRBV14 TRBD2 . CASSRIPGGVGTGELFF TGTGCCAGCAGCCGGATCCCGGGAGGGGTTGGGACCGGGGAGCTGTTTTTT
TRBJ2-3 TRBV27 TRBD2 few CASSVPGLAYTQYF TGTGCCAGCAGTGTTCCGGGACTAGCCTATACGCAGTATTTT
TRBJ2-7 TRBV15 TRBD1 few CATSRSTGQGGGQYF TGTGCCACCAGCAGATCGACCGGACAGGGGGGAGGGCAGTACTTC